The clone carrying this T cell receptor (beta chain) showed up just a few times. The entry originates in a study of blood T cell repertoires in COVID-19. On the study more broadly: There were acute and convalescent COVID-19 samples, and they came from the United States, Italy and Spain.

With 5 bases removed from V and 4 bases from J, the gap between germline ends came to 6 bases. CDR1 SQVTM and CDR2 ANQGSEA come from the germline V gene. This CDR3 is built from 11 residues. Per the original data handling: Counts of nucleated cells, estimated from reference gene primer amplification, were obtained. Using immunoSEQ multiplex PCR, the repertoire was profiled, and TCRdb retains in-frame clones only, with some absent. That table furnishes V, J and clone size, whereas the DNA furnished D and trimming. The sample has about 230,000 clones, around 84% seen once. Patients of the Seattle cohort, enrolled during active infection, were followed longitudinally.

Sequencing was performed on peripheral blood. The V and J genes are TRBV29-1 and TRBJ2-1; no firm D call. The sequence derives from a man aged 45-65 years with COVID-19, enrolled during active disease. Here the CDR3 DNA reads TGCAGCGTTTCCACTTACAATGAGCAGTTCTTC. This translates into CSVSTYNEQFF.